This entry lists 12 T cell receptor beta chains sequenced from one sample in a study of blood T cell repertoires in COVID-19. Assay: immunoSEQ multiplex PCR; the TCRdb copy retains only in-frame clones and omits some. The sample lists just under 35,000 clones, over 90% seen once, with roughly 42% in the top ten. Sample: peripheral blood. The receptors shown here come from a man in his 60s with active or convalescent COVID-19.

V usage is TRBV25-1 and J usage is TRBJ1-6; TRBD1 matches at 8 bases. This CDR3 is built from 14 residues. Germline loops: CDR1 MGHDK, CDR2 SYGVNS. J was trimmed by 10 bases and V by 6 bases; bases with no gene match: 8. The CDR3 is CASRQTGEGSPLHF. Here the CDR3 DNA reads TGTGCCAGCAGACAGACAGGGGAAGGATCACCCCTCCACTTT. The full variable domain, completed using reference TRBV25-1 and TRBJ1-6, is EADIYQTPRYLVIGTGKKITLECSQTMGHDKMYWYQQDPGMELHLIHYSYGVNSTEKGDLSSESTVSRIRTEHFPLTLESARPSHTSQYLCASRQTGEGSPLHFGNGTRLTVT.

This clone was seen a single time. The J gene is TRBJ2-7, the V gene TRBV19, with 11 positions matching TRBD1. Germline CDR1 and CDR2: LNHDA and SQIVND (reference sequence). The ends lost 3 bases at V and 5 bases at J; junction bases unmatched: 0. The CDR3 has 13 amino acids. Here the CDR3 DNA reads TGTGCCAGTAGTATGGGACAGGGGGACGAGCAGTACTTC. It encodes CASSMGQGDEQYF.

The chain combines TRBV28 with TRBJ2-1; TRBD2 might be the D (6 bases). Trimming pared 7 bases from V and 5 bases from J, leaving 21 bases between. The CDR3 contains 16 residues. CDR1 is MDHEN and CDR2 is SYDVKM in the germline V gene. CDR3 loop: CASTIRAGKTDNEQFF. The DNA for the CDR3 is TGTGCCAGCACAATAAGGGCGGGAAAGACGGACAATGAGCAGTTCTTC.

This clone was seen just once. The CDR3 loop is CATSRVDRDYEQYF. DNA of the CDR3: TGTGCCACCAGCAGGGTGGACAGGGACTACGAGCAGTACTTC. V and J are TRBV15 and TRBJ2-7; 8 bases map to TRBD1. The CDR3 contains 14 residues. V gave up 3 bases and J gave up 3 bases; unmatched junction bases: 4. Germline CDR1 and CDR2: LNHNV and YYDKDF (reference sequence).

This chain's CDR3 is CASSLGQIETQYF. The CDR3 DNA is TGTGCCAGCAGCTTAGGACAGATCGAGACCCAGTACTTC. V gene TRBV7-2 combines with J gene TRBJ2-5, with a weak D call TRBD1 (5 bases). Germline loops: CDR1 SGHTA, CDR2 FQGNSA. V was cut by 1 base and J by 5 bases, with 8 bases left in between. The CDR3 loop spans 13 amino acids.

The CDR3 protein is CASSQAPGLSRYEQFF. The CDR3 DNA follows: TGTGCCAGCAGCCAGGCACCGGGACTCTCCCGGTATGAGCAGTTCTTC. The V and J genes are TRBV14 and TRBJ2-1; a weak D match, TRBD2 (6 bases). CDR1 is SGHDN and CDR2 is FVKESK in the germline V gene. V was clipped by 3 bases and J by 8 bases, with 20 bases between them. The CDR3 is 16 residues long.

V gene TRBV7-3 combines with J gene TRBJ2-2, with D tentatively TRBD2 (7 bases). The CDR3 runs to 14 residues. CDR1 and CDR2 (germline): SGHTA, FQGTGA. V lost 4 bases and J lost 6, with 12 bases in between. CDR3 loop: CASSSTGGPGELFF. The CDR3 bases are TGTGCCAGCAGCTCCACGGGGGGCCCCGGGGAGCTGTTTTTT.

The chain couples TRBV18 to TRBJ1-1; unclear D gene. The CDR3 has 13 residues. V lost 0 bases to trimming and J lost 8 bases, with 10 bases between them. The V gene's germline CDR1 is KGHSH and CDR2 LQKENI. The CDR3 DNA sequence: TGTGCCAGCTCACCACCAAACTCTCCCGAAGCTTTCTTT. It encodes CASSPPNSPEAFF.

The rearrangement uses TRBV6-1 and TRBJ2-2, with 12 bases matching TRBD2. The CDR3 is 17 residues long. Germline V gene data show CDR1 as MNHNS and CDR2 as SASEGT. V dropped 2 bases and J dropped 6; count of bases not matched to a gene: 7. The CDR3 spells CASSEKSTSGGPGELFF. For the CDR3, the DNA is TGTGCCAGCAGTGAAAAGTCAACTAGCGGGGGGCCCGGGGAGCTGTTTTTT.

The rearrangement links TRBV18 to TRBJ2-3, with 11 bases lining up with TRBD2. The germline V gene encodes CDR1 KGHSH and CDR2 LQKENI. The junction had 4 bases not matched to a gene; V was cut back by 6 bases and J by 5 bases. The CDR3 covers 14 residues. In DNA form, the CDR3 reads TGTGCCAGCTCGGGACTAGCGGCGGGAGATACGCAGTATTTT. It encodes CASSGLAAGDTQYF. Filled out from reference TRBV18 and TRBJ2-3, the complete variable domain reads NAGVMQNPRHLVRRRGQEARLRCSPMKGHSHVYWYRQLPEEGLKFMVYLQKENIIDESGMPKERFSAEFPKEGPSILRIQQVVRGDSAAYFCASSGLAAGDTQYFGPGTRLTVL.

The DNA of the CDR3 is TGTGCCTGGAGTACGGCGGCGGGACCGTTGTTTTTT. Its protein is CAWSTAAGPLFF. The chain has TRBV30 and TRBJ1-4, with D possibly being TRBD1 (5 bases). The V end lost 2 bases, the J end lost 15 bases, and 16 bases lay between the germline ends. The CDR3 runs 12 residues. CDR1 and CDR2 from the germline V gene are GTSNPN and SVGIG (reference sequence).

The genes are TRBV15 and TRBJ1-4, with TRBD1 as a possible D gene (5 bases). Trimming left V 5 bases short and J 7 bases short, with 11 bases between. In germline, CDR1 is LNHNV, CDR2 YYDKDF (reference sequence). This CDR3 region has 13 residues. CDR3 DNA: TGTGCCACCAGCCCTACCGACAGTGAAAAACTGTTTTTT. This encodes CATSPTDSEKLFF.